This is a list of T cell receptor beta chains from one sample in a study of neurological immune-mediated disorders. Via MiXCR, TCRdb re-called the 5' RACE reads, giving one row per CDR3 protein. The table lists some 16,000 distinct CDR3 sequences, over 12% of them singletons, with roughly 13% in the top ten. Source material: PBMCs. The receptor set was obtained from a man aged 55 to 70 with HTLV-1-associated myelopathy (HAM/TSP). The CDR3 runs from the conserved cysteine through the conserved F or W. The D gene is left open where the match is weak. The size entry gives how often the clone was seen (once, few, many) or a class if it is expanded.

J gene	clone size	D gene	V gene	CDR3 DNA	CDR3 protein
TRBJ1-1	many	-	TRBV5-1	TGCGCCAGCAGCCCGATTGGGGGGGGGAACACTGAAGCTTTCTTT	CASSPIGGGNTEAFF
TRBJ1-1	medium-sized	TRBD1	TRBV29-1	TGCAGCGTTACAACAGGGGGGCCGACTGAAGCTTTCTTT	CSVTTGGPTEAFF
TRBJ1-1	many	-	TRBV4-2	TGTGCCAGCAGCACCTCACAGGAGACGGTGACTGAAGCTTTCTTT	CASSTSQETVTEAFF
TRBJ1-3	medium-sized	-	TRBV4-2	TGTGCCAGCAGCCAAGTGGTGGGCGCTGGAAACACCATATATTTT	CASSQVVGAGNTIYF
TRBJ1-1	many	TRBD1	TRBV7-8	TGTGCCAGCAGCTTAGGAGGGGCAGGGGGCCAGAACACTGAAGCTTTCTTT	CASSLGGAGGQNTEAFF
TRBJ2-1	many	-	TRBV24-1	TGTGCCACCAGTGATCCAGGGCCCGGGGACAATGAGCAGTTCTTC	CATSDPGPGDNEQFF
TRBJ2-1	medium-sized	-	TRBV11-2	TGTGCCAGCAGCTTAGGGGCTGAGCAGTTCTTC	CASSLGAEQFF
TRBJ2-1	many	TRBD2	TRBV5-1	TGCGCCAGCCGGACTAGCGGGGGGGCAGGCTACAATGAGCAGTTCTTC	CASRTSGGAGYNEQFF
TRBJ2-1	many	TRBD2	TRBV12-3/TRBV12-4	TGTGCCAGCACCCCACTAGCGGGCTCCTACAATGAGCAGTTCTTC	CASTPLAGSYNEQFF
TRBJ1-3	many	TRBD1	TRBV7-9	TGTGCCAGCAGCTTTCGAGGGACAGGGGACGGAAACACCATATATTTT	CASSFRGTGDGNTIYF
TRBJ1-1	many	-	TRBV27	TGTGCCAGCAGTGAGGGGGGGAGGGCTGAAGCTTTCTTT	CASSEGGRAEAFF